The T cell receptor beta chain under discussion was sequenced for a study of CD8 T cells in Susac syndrome. High-throughput TCR beta sequencing covered peripheral CD8+ and CD4+ T cells. Treatment-naive patients with stable or active relapsing-remitting disease served as multiple sclerosis controls. From germline, CDR1 is SGHDT and CDR2 YYEEEE. Trimming removed 3 bases from V and 5 bases from J, with 9 bases in between. The CDR3 length is 13 residues. Random hexamers primed reverse transcription of about 0.45 to 1 ug RNA. The amplification used immunoSEQ multiplex PCR on TCR beta CDR3; it spanned 54 Vbeta and 13 Jbeta. TCRdb re-derived calls from the immunoSEQ multiplex PCR reads in MiXCR, one entry per CDR3 protein. The sample has approximately 200,000 distinct CDR3 sequences; approximately 95% are singletons.

The sequencing sample was made of CD4+ T cells from PBMCs. The chain joins TRBV5-6 to TRBJ2-1; D may be TRBD1 or TRBD2 (5 bases each). The source of this sequence is a human donor with multiple sclerosis. CDR3 nucleotide sequence: TGTGCCAGCAGCTGGGGGTCTAACAATGAGCAGTTCTTC. Translated, it gives CASSWGSNNEQFF.